Sequencing of this TCR beta chain was carried out in a study of cytomegalovirus exposure and HLA in healthy donors. General study results and limits: The authors listed 150 or so TCR beta chains as cytomegalovirus-associated. For TCR beta chains, V- and J-gene trimming was later linked to a missense DCLRE1C variant.

Note on this clone: Its antigen is currently unknown.

Both 60 Vbeta primers and 13 Jbeta primers went into the PCR. TCRdb's table, derived via immunoSEQ multiplex PCR, lists solely in-frame clones and lacks some. The sample includes approximately 160,000 clones, 65% to 70% seen only once; the top ten take 3.5% to 5%. The V segment lost 1 base and the J segment 6 bases; nucleotides outside the gene matches: 2. Germline V gene sequence: CDR1 MGHRA, CDR2 YSYEKL. The CDR3 is made up of 15 amino acids. V is TRBV4-1 and J is TRBJ1-5; 11 bases agree with TRBD1. Sequencing input: PBMCs. This TCR was sampled from a woman between 18 and 29 years old in good health and CMV-seropositive. The CDR3 loop is CASSQGTGGGQPQHF. The DNA for the CDR3 is TGCGCCAGCAGCCAAGGGACAGGGGGCGGTCAGCCCCAGCATTTT.